A single sample gave rise to the 2 T cell receptor beta chains below, sequenced in a study of T cell responses to AZD1222 COVID-19 vaccine (dated by TCRdb to the early 2020s). The library was made by the immunoSEQ multiplex PCR assay. This is the immuneACCESS table as TCRdb keeps it, with only in-frame sequences that have V and J called. A part of the clones is gone; compared with another copy, unresolved V genes explain less than half, and the rest is unexplained. Within this sample are 100,000 to 150,000 clones, with roughly 93% of them counted one time only. 6% to 7% of the sample is in the top ten clones. The time point label of this sample denotes: baseline before first vaccination. The input for sequencing was peripheral blood, taken on day 0 of AZD1222 vaccination. The origin of the receptors is an adult in good health.

This clone appeared once. The V and J genes are TRBV28 and TRBJ2-1; either TRBD1 or TRBD2 may fit D (5 bases each). V was shortened by 6 bases and J by 5 bases, with 26 bases between the two germline ends. CDR3 size: 18 residues. CDR1 and CDR2 (germline): MDHEN, SYDVKM. CDR3 bases: TGTGCCAGCAGCCAATACCGACCGGGGCCCGACCTTAACAATGAGCAGTTCTTC. This codes for CASSQYRPGPDLNNEQFF.

This clone was recorded once. The V and J genes are TRBV28 and TRBJ2-5; possible D gene TRBD2, 5 bases. This CDR3 is 13 amino acids long. Germline CDR1 is MDHEN and CDR2 is SYDVKM. Trimming removed 3 bases from V and 5 bases from J, with 10 bases in between. The CDR3 coding sequence is TGTGCCAGCAGTTTCCCCGGGGATGAGACCCAGTACTTC. As protein: CASSFPGDETQYF.